The entry below describes one T cell receptor (beta chain). What it binds is not known. The data stem from a study of cytomegalovirus exposure and HLA in healthy donors. Whole-study results and caveats: It was confirmed in vitro that three of the CMV-associated chains were specific for CMV antigens.

Healthy bone marrow donors formed the donor group. This CDR3 is built from 15 residues. The J segment lost 6 bases and the V segment lost 1 base, leaving 5 bases of the junction unmatched. The germline V gene encodes CDR1 SGHNT and CDR2 YYREEE (reference sequence). This PCR relied on a set of 60 Vbeta primers and 13 Jbeta primers. Using immunoSEQ multiplex PCR, the repertoire was profiled, and TCRdb retains in-frame clones only, with some absent. The table has some 180,000 clones, around 80% seen once. Material: PBMCs. The clonotype originates from a girl aged 2-9 years in good health and CMV-seropositive. The rearrangement joins TRBV5-4 to TRBJ2-1; 9 bases map to TRBD2. CDR3 sequence reads: CASSLRLAEGNEQFF. DNA of the CDR3: TGTGCCAGCAGCTTGAGACTAGCGGAAGGCAATGAGCAGTTCTTC.